This T cell receptor (beta chain) was documented in a study of cytomegalovirus exposure and HLA in healthy donors (dated by TCRdb to 2017 to 2019). Concerning the study at large: In an earlier analysis of under 750 of the donors, 276 Gb of sequence data and some 100 million unique TCR beta sequences from roughly 180 million T cells were reported. Approximately 310 gigabases of sequencing data and 78 million or so unique TCR sequences were included in an early release covering 500 to 750 HLA-typed donors. Of the approximately 400 genotyped donors, less than 85% were placed in the genetic ancestry cluster associated with self-reported Caucasian donors. The study was designed to test whether signatures of past pathogen exposure could be identified by cataloging public T cell receptors. The study used immunosequencing to profile the T cell repertoires of approximately 650 subjects and linked those repertoires to cytomegalovirus serostatus. In addition to the first cohort of 666 subjects, a separate validation cohort of approximately 120 different subjects was used. To predict cytomegalovirus infection status, the study combined high-throughput TCR immunosequencing, statistical association of individual TCRs with disease status, and machine learning. A later analysis re-analyzed previously published TCR beta repertoires from approximately 700 donors and added high-resolution HLA genotyping to study TCR occurrence patterns. Rather than using new phenotypic data, the later analysis identified candidate immune exposures from TCR beta sequences and from how often those sequences occurred across donors. In an earlier analysis of several hundred of the donors, high-throughput TCR beta sequencing was used to judge whether each TCR beta V gene segment behaved as functional or pseudogenic. Alongside the repertoire data, information on donor age, sex, ethnicity and CMV serostatus was compiled. A later genetic analysis used genome-wide SNP genotypes for about three fifths of the 666 donors, treating that subset as a discovery cohort. Every discovery cohort repertoire had been produced on one sequencing platform. HLA typing included class I and class II loci at four-digit resolution. Typing coverage varied by locus: roughly 620-640 donors for A, B, C, DRB1 and DQB1; roughly 500 for DQA1; more than 600 for DPA1; about 450 for DPB1. Because of strong linkage in the cohort, roughly 5 DR-DQ haplotypes were treated as single units for association and clustering. On average, around 240,000 unique TCR beta nucleotide sequences were sequenced per donor among 300 to 500 genotyped donors of the cohort, with roughly 18% of those sequences being non-productive.

For this clone: Its antigen is not yet known.

Including cysteine and phenylalanine, the CDR3 has 12 amino acids. The entry retains the CDR3 DNA only, 36 bases that are in frame from base 1. V gives up 8 bases and J gives up 3 bases, and the segment between their germline ends measures 10 bases. CDR1 and CDR2, per the germline V gene (reference sequence), are MNHEY and SMNVEV. The cohort comprised fewer than 700 healthy bone marrow donors. At the time of sampling, every cohort member was nominally healthy, though immune exposures that went unrecorded were likely present. The donor tested CMV seronegative, placing the donor among the 352 seronegative members of the cohort. A peripheral blood sample was collected from each donor, and TCR beta sequencing was performed on peripheral blood mononuclear cells. Genomic DNA extraction from the blood cell samples was performed with the Qiagen DNeasy Blood Extraction Kit. Results the study describes overall, beyond this receptor: In vitro tests confirmed that three of the cytomegalovirus-associated TCR beta chains recognize cytomegalovirus antigens. A cluster of highly shared sequence variants was judged likely to represent a technical artifact of the sequencing pipeline. The study listed around 160 TCR beta chains as associated with cytomegalovirus. The presence/absence analyses assumed that sequencing depth was roughly uniform across donors, and that assumption may not be true. Because some donors lacked HLA typing at each locus, the association tests relied only on the typed subset. Several of the top co-occurrence clusters appeared to be linked to parvovirus B19, influenza, CMV and Epstein-Barr virus, according to a later analysis. The only immune exposure information available for the cohort was CMV serostatus. A further reported finding was that TCR beta sequences accurately predicted the HLA-A and HLA-B alleles for most subjects in the first cohort. An earlier analysis of 587 of the donors showed that most TCR beta V segments appeared in productive rearrangements either about 90% or about 30% of the time, which broadly matched IMGT annotations. Correlated functional status among segregating V segments might be attributable to linkage disequilibrium, but an unknown experimental factor could not be ruled out. While some public TCRs were present in many individuals, most TCR sequences turned up only very rarely across donors. Assigning TCR associations to individual alleles was difficult when HLA alleles, especially DR and DQ, strongly co-occurred. In a later genetic analysis, a missense DCLRE1C variant was associated with V-gene and J-gene trimming of TCR beta chains, and the association was replicated in an independent cohort. A later analysis associated 15,000 to 20,000 TCR beta sequences with specific HLA alleles at a false discovery rate of 0.05. The authors suggested that the approach could potentially be generalized to other disease states and immunological phenotypes. Compared with equally common non-associated chains, HLA-associated TCR beta chains in a later analysis were more clonally expanded and had lower generation probabilities. In both the original and validation cohorts, the classifier was reported to diagnose cytomegalovirus status with high specificity and sensitivity. In a later analysis, the rate of TCR association differed among HLA loci, with DRB1 alleles having the most associated TCRs and HLA-C alleles having the fewest. The 87-base-pair reads could not distinguish some IMGT-functional V segments, including TRBV6-2 and TRBV6-3, so those segments were excluded. According to a later analysis, most CMV-associated TCR beta chains appeared to be HLA-restricted, and the HLA associations seemed to be driven largely by CMV exposure. This cohort had only TCR beta chains sequenced, and the lack of alpha or paired-chain data limited which features could be detected. Because counts were too low, about 15 rarely observed V segments, including chromosome 9 orphons, were left out of the earlier analysis of some 640 of the donors. In a later genetic analysis, fewer N-insertions in productive TCRs were reported among donors in an Asian-associated ancestry cluster than the approximately 630-donor mean.

Library method: the immunoSEQ multiplex PCR assay. For the multiplex PCR, a mixture combining 60 forward primers for TCR Vbeta segments and 13 reverse primers for TCR Jbeta segments was used. Amplification of the CDR3 region of rearranged TCR beta genes was performed with a multiplex PCR assay on genomic DNA. On the Illumina HiSeq System, the amplified TCR beta libraries were sequenced as 87-base-pair reads. Per the source publication's procedure: A later analysis tallied approximately 87 million unique TCR beta chains across the 550 to 850 repertoires, and approximately 11 million of those chains were shared by two or more donors. To remove PCR and sequencing errors, raw reads were error-corrected and collapsed into unique sequences using a nearest-neighbor algorithm that merged closely related sequences. V, D and J gene segments were assigned by aligning CDR3 sequences to IMGT reference sequences. For a sequence to be retained, a match of at least six nucleotides was required to both a V gene segment and a J gene segment. Rearrangements were called productive when the CDR3 lacked stop codons and stayed in frame with V and J; all others were non-productive. Following IMGT convention, CDR3 was defined as the stretch from the second conserved V-encoded cysteine up to the conserved J-encoded phenylalanine. The earlier analysis of roughly 590 of the donors excluded any sequence lacking an unambiguous match to a single V gene segment. An earlier analysis of a few hundred of the donors classified V segments as functional when productive rearrangements were above 56.7% and as segregating when the standard deviation between donors was above 5%. A statistical classification framework was built to diagnose cytomegalovirus status from the catalog of TCR beta chain sequences. V and J gene assignment, in a later analysis, came from comparing TCR nucleotide sequences with IMGT/GENE-DB human TR gene sequences. Using the TCRdist pipeline, a later analysis assigned CDR3 sequences along with most-parsimonious VDJ recombination scenarios. In a later analysis, each TCR beta chain was defined by its CDR3 amino acid sequence together with its V-gene family, and reads lacking a unique V-gene family were excluded. In a later analysis, several hundred highly shared, low-generation-probability nucleotide sequences were removed to address suspected cross-contamination and a sequencing artifact. In a later analysis, a clonal expansion index was calculated for each public chain from normalized within-repertoire ranks of inferred template counts. Generation probabilities in a later analysis came from a VDJ recombination model fitted to out-of-frame rearrangements, and those results were checked against IGoR. A later analysis scored TCR-TCR, TCR-HLA and TCR-CMV co-occurrence with hypergeometric tests, applying a repertoire-size bias correction to TCR pairs. A later analysis estimated false discovery rates by permuting HLA or CMV assignments 20 times. In a later analysis, co-occurring TCRs were grouped with DBSCAN, and TCRdist sequence similarity was added when clustering was performed within HLA-allele-positive subsets. Repertoires with fewer than 30,000 or more than 120,000 public chains, plus five repertoires with anomalous nucleotide sharing, were excluded from co-occurrence clustering. This is the immuneACCESS table as TCRdb keeps it, with only in-frame sequences that have V and J called. A part of the clones is gone; compared with another copy, unresolved V genes explain less than half, and the rest is unexplained. Clone size and V and J calls were adopted from that table, with D and trimming inferred from the DNA. The sample has more than 100,000 clones on record. Around 3.6% of the sample rests with the top ten.

This clonotype originated in a man in his late teens or twenties in good health and CMV-seronegative. This chain joins TRBV27 to TRBJ1-1; TRBD1 might be the D gene, on 5 matching bases. Material for sequencing was PBMCs. In nucleotide form, the sequence is TGTGCCAGCGCAGACAGCTACACTGAAGCTTTCTTT. Translated, it reads CASADSYTEAFF.